This T cell receptor (beta chain) was documented in a study of graft-versus-host responses after intestinal transplantation. TCRdb keeps only in-frame clones here, not all; method: immunoSEQ multiplex PCR. The repertoire consists of roughly 100,000 clones, with more than 85% occurring once and the leading ten covering 1% to 1.5%. The trim removed 4 bases at V and 6 bases at J, leaving 11 bases unmatched. This CDR3 is 16 amino acids long. Germline V gene sequence: CDR1 MNHNS, CDR2 SASEGT. As concerns this clone: Its target is not known.

This sample comprised unstimulated CD8+ T cells sorted from spleen or lymph node cells, obtained before intestinal transplant. The genes are TRBV6-1 and TRBJ1-4; 7 nucleotides align to TRBD1. This receptor was obtained from a human donor who received an intestinal transplant. The CDR3: CASSVSTGTADEKLFF. CDR3 DNA sequence: TGTGCCAGCAGTGTTTCTACCGGGACAGCTGATGAAAAACTGTTTTTT.